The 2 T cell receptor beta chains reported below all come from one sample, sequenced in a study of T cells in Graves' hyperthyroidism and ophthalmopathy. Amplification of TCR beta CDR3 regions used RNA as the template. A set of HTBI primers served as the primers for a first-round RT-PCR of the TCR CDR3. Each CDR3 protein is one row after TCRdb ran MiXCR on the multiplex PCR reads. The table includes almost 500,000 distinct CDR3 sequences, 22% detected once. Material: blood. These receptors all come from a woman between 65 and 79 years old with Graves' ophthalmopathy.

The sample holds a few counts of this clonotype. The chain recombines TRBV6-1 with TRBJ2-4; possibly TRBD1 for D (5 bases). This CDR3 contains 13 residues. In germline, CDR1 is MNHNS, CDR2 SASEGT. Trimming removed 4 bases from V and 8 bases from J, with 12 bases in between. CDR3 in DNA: TGTGCCAGCAGTGGGATGACAGAGGACATTCAGTACTTC. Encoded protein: CASSGMTEDIQYF.

The CDR3 DNA reads TGTGCCTGGAGTGTCGGAACAGTGGATACGCAGTATTTT. Encoded protein: CAWSVGTVDTQYF. This rearrangement joins TRBV30 to TRBJ2-3; unclear D gene. V lost 0 bases and J lost 6, with 10 bases in between. The CDR3 is made up of 13 amino acids. Looked up from germline, CDR1 is GTSNPN and CDR2 is SVGIG (reference sequence). Based on the CDR3 plus reference TRBV30 and TRBJ2-3, the full variable domain is SQTIHQWPATLVQPVGSPLSLECTVEGTSNPNLYWYRQAAGRGLQLLFYSVGIGQISSEVPQNLSASRPQDRQFILSSKKLLLSDSGFYLCAWSVGTVDTQYFGPGTRLTVL.